This T cell receptor (beta chain) was sequenced in a study of identical twins. Study-level results: Out-of-frame TCR alpha sharing observed in monozygotic twins exceeded model estimates. With abundant cord blood beta clonotypes, insertions were fewer; memory repertoires showed no such pattern.

Using its own MiXCR run on the 5' RACE reads, TCRdb lists one record per CDR3 protein. The profile covers under 300,000 distinct CDR3 sequences, with roughly 13% appearing a single time and under 9.5% taken by the ten largest. In regard to this clonotype: Its antigen is not identified.

The origin of this receptor is a woman aged 18-29 years in good health. The sample was memory (CD45RO+) T cells sorted from blood.

The CDR3 loop reads CASSLSAGGPLPSYNEQFF. DNA for the CDR3: TGTGCCAGCAGCCTATCTGCGGGGGGCCCCCTCCCCTCCTACAATGAGCAGTTCTTC. The rearrangement joins TRBV25-1 to TRBJ2-1; 8 nucleotides agree with TRBD2. The CDR3 runs 19 residues. Germline values: CDR1 MGHDK, CDR2 SYGVNS. J was trimmed by 0 bases and V by 6 bases; bases with no gene match: 16.